Following are 19 T cell receptor beta chains from one sample sequenced in a study of coeliac disease. Some clones are missing from TCRdb's copy, which holds only in-frame ones; the method was immunoSEQ multiplex PCR. The repertoire holds roughly 6,500 clones, with approximately 70% as singletons. The sequencing input was lamina propria lymphocytes from the gut. The receptors were gathered from a man aged 50 to 60 with active celiac disease.

This clone showed up just a few times. The rearrangement links TRBV4-1 to TRBJ2-1; 8 bases map to TRBD1. V trimming: 0 bases; J trimming: 6 bases; junction bases outside the gene matches: 10. Germline V lookup: CDR1 MGHRA, CDR2 YSYEKL. The length of the CDR3 is 17 residues. The CDR3 coding sequence is TGCGCCAGCAGCCAAGAGGAAGGACAGGGCTTTTTCAATGAGCAGTTCTTC. As protein: CASSQEEGQGFFNEQFF.

The chain has TRBV5-5 and TRBJ2-3; TRBD2 aligns across 13 bases. The length of the CDR3 is 16 residues. Germline V lookup: CDR1 SGHKS, CDR2 YYEKEE (reference sequence). The V segment lost 4 bases and the J segment 9 bases; nucleotides outside the gene matches: 11. CDR3 loop: CASSAKGTSGKVTQYF. The CDR3, as DNA: TGTGCCAGCAGCGCAAAGGGGACTAGCGGGAAAGTGACGCAGTATTTT.

This clone has more than one count but fewer than ten. The genes are TRBV12-5 and TRBJ1-5; weak D call: TRBD1 (5 bases). Per germline, CDR1 LGHNT and CDR2 FRNRAP. V was pared by 6 bases and J by 0 bases, with 12 bases between. The CDR3 is 15 residues long. CDR3 amino acids: CASGGGTYSNQPQHF. DNA for the CDR3: TGTGCTAGTGGCGGAGGGACTTATAGCAATCAGCCCCAGCATTTT. The whole variable domain, remainder taken from reference TRBV12-5 and TRBJ1-5, is DARVTQTPRHKVTEMGQEVTMRCQPILGHNTVFWYRQTMMQGLELLAYFRNRAPLDDSGMPKDRFSAEMPDATLATLKIQPSEPRDSAVYFCASGGGTYSNQPQHFGDGTRLSIL.

The chain joins TRBV15 to TRBJ2-3; no firm D call. The CDR3 runs 13 residues. The V and J ends lost 6 bases and 5 bases respectively, with 12 bases between them. The V gene's germline CDR1 is LNHNV and CDR2 YYDKDF (reference sequence). The CDR3 loop is CATSLERQDTQYF. In nucleotides, the CDR3 is TGTGCCACCAGTCTAGAGAGGCAAGATACGCAGTATTTT.

This clone appeared once. The chain recombines TRBV21-1 with TRBJ2-1; the table's D call, TRBD1, was not checked against the DNA. TRBV21-1 is marked as a pseudogene. This CDR3 is built from 17 residues. The CDR3 DNA reads TGTGCCAGCAGTGGGGGCCTAGCTACACATTCCGACAATGAGCAGTTCTTC. Translated, it gives CASSGGLATHSDNEQFF.

CDR3 sequence reads: CASSLVVSSETQYF. Here the CDR3 DNA reads TGTGCCAGCAGCTTAGTTGTGTCTTCAGAGACCCAGTACTTC. The chain is built from TRBV7-2 and TRBJ2-5; no reliable D call. CDR3 length: 14 residues. Germline CDR1 is SGHTA and CDR2 is FQGNSA. The germline V and J ends were trimmed by 1 base and 4 bases, with 10 bases remaining between them.

The rearrangement links TRBV18 to TRBJ1-1; D possibly corresponds to TRBD1 (6 bases). With 2 bases removed from V and 0 bases from J, the gap between germline ends came to 10 bases. This CDR3 is built from 15 residues. The V gene's germline CDR1 is KGHSH and CDR2 LQKENI. The chain's CDR3 is CASSPTGSVNTEAFF. In DNA form, the CDR3 reads TGTGCCAGCTCACCAACAGGGTCGGTGAACACTGAAGCTTTCTTT.

Points on this clone: Other DNA sequences in this sample translate to the same CDR3. V usage is TRBV5-1 and J usage is TRBJ2-1; possibly TRBD2 for D (5 bases). Germline lookup yields CDR1 SGHRS and CDR2 YFSETQ. V was pared by 4 bases and J by 2 bases, with 10 bases between. This CDR3 has 14 residues. The DNA of the CDR3 is TGCGCCAGCAGCCCCGGGGAAACCTACAATGAGCAGTTCTTC. Protein sequence: CASSPGETYNEQFF.

CDR3 sequence: CASARGTSLQNEQFF. As DNA, the CDR3 is TGTGCCAGCGCCAGGGGGACTAGCCTGCAGAATGAGCAGTTCTTC. This chain links TRBV4-2 with TRBJ2-1; TRBD2 aligns across 9 bases. J gave up 7 bases and V 8 bases, and 12 bases lay outside the gene matches. This CDR3 contains 15 residues. Germline CDR1 is LGHNA and CDR2 is YNFKEQ.

V and J are TRBV6-6 and TRBJ2-1; the D gene is possibly TRBD1 (5 bases). This CDR3 has 16 residues. Germline CDR1 is MNHNY and CDR2 is SVGAGI (reference sequence). The germline V and J ends were trimmed by 2 bases and 0 bases, with 11 bases remaining between them. This CDR3 is CASSYPPGYSYNEQFF. The CDR3 nucleotides are TGTGCCAGCAGTTACCCTCCAGGGTACTCCTACAATGAGCAGTTCTTC.

This sequence joins TRBV19 and TRBJ1-3; TRBD1 matches at 7 bases. The CDR3 length is 17 residues. The V and J ends lost 3 bases and 0 bases, in that order; junction bases with no gene match: 8. Per the germline V gene, CDR1 is LNHDA and CDR2 is SQIVND (reference sequence). The CDR3 loop is CASSIGTVLPSGNTIYF. Written as DNA, the CDR3 is TGTGCCAGTAGTATTGGGACAGTCTTACCCTCTGGAAACACCATATATTTT.

This clone showed up just a few times. The chain has TRBV5-6 and TRBJ2-7, with a weak D call TRBD1 (7 bases). CDR3 length equals 14 residues. Germline V gene sequence: CDR1 SGHDT, CDR2 YYEEEE. The V end was cut by 4 bases, the J end by 6 bases, with 17 bases between. In DNA, the CDR3 is TGTGCCAGCAGCCTTGTGGAGGGGGCAGGCGAGCAGTACTTC. It codes for CASSLVEGAGEQYF.

The count of this clone is one. The chain is built from TRBV29-1 and TRBJ1-1; D ambiguous. CDR1 and CDR2 (germline): SQVTM, ANQGSEA. The CDR3 has 13 residues. V lost 5 bases to trimming and J lost 2 bases, with 12 bases between them. The CDR3 nucleotides read TGCAGCGTTTCACAAGTTTACAACACTGAAGCTTTCTTT. It specifies CSVSQVYNTEAFF.

A word on this clone: The same CDR3 can be traced to other DNA sequences in this sample. The rearrangement joins TRBV5-4 to TRBJ2-3; 8 nucleotides match TRBD2. Per germline, CDR1 SGHNT and CDR2 YYREEE (reference sequence). The CDR3 runs to 14 residues. V was pared by 6 bases and J by 3 bases, with 6 bases of the junction left unmatched. The CDR3 is CASMLAGGTDTQYF. The CDR3 DNA reads as TGTGCCAGCATGCTGGCGGGAGGAACAGATACGCAGTATTTT.

This clone has only one observation. The CDR3 here is CASPLGGGRCAEQYV. The DNA for the CDR3 is TGTGCCAGCCCGCTCGGGGGGGGGCGTTGTGCCGAGCAGTACGTC. The V and J genes are TRBV25-1 and TRBJ2-7, with 8 bases fitting TRBD2. Per the germline V gene, CDR1 is MGHDK and CDR2 is SYGVNS. CDR3 size: 15 residues. The ends lost 8 bases at V and 6 bases at J; junction bases unmatched: 15.

The chain employs TRBV7-6 and TRBJ1-1, with 9 positions matching TRBD1. V was pared by 2 bases and J by 7 bases, with 5 bases of the junction left unmatched. Germline assignment: CDR1 SGHVS and CDR2 FNYEAQ. This CDR3 is built from 14 residues. Written as DNA, the CDR3 is TGTGCCAGCAGCTTACGGACAGGGGCTGGTGAAGCTTTCTTT. Protein sequence: CASSLRTGAGEAFF.

The rearrangement joins TRBV19 to TRBJ2-5; TRBD1 aligns across 9 bases. The CDR3 consists of 15 residues. Germline V gene sequence: CDR1 LNHDA, CDR2 SQIVND (reference sequence). The trim removed 4 bases at V and 4 bases at J, leaving 7 bases unmatched. CDR3 DNA sequence: TGTGCCAGTAGTACTGGGACAGGGAGTCGAGAGACCCAGTACTTC. Translating it yields CASSTGTGSRETQYF.

Here the CDR3 reads CASSVETRDTQYF. The CDR3 coding sequence is TGTGCCAGCAGCGTAGAAACTAGAGATACGCAGTATTTT. The chain links TRBV9 to TRBJ2-3; TRBD2 might be the D (5 bases). This CDR3 has 13 amino acids. Germline loops: CDR1 SGDLS, CDR2 YYNGEE. V lost 0 bases, J lost 5 bases, and 7 bases lay in between.

DNA for the CDR3: TGCGCCAGCAGCTTGGGACGGGGGAATGAAAAACTGTTTTTT. Amino acid sequence: CASSLGRGNEKLFF. This chain links TRBV5-1 with TRBJ1-4, with D perhaps matching TRBD1 (5 bases). V lost 0 bases, J lost 5 bases, and 8 bases lay in between. The germline V gene encodes CDR1 SGHRS and CDR2 YFSETQ. There are 14 residues in the CDR3.